A single sample is the source of the 12 T cell receptor beta chains below, sequenced in a study of prognosis after radiotherapy for stage I lung cancer. Multiplex PCR, run in two rounds, amplified TCR beta CDR3 from genomic DNA. With primers specific to each TRBV and TRBJ gene, the first-round PCR was performed. TCRdb passed the multiplex PCR reads through MiXCR, listing each CDR3 protein once. The sample holds over 45,000 distinct CDR3 sequences; 26% are singletons and the top ten take approximately 8.3%. The sequencing here drew on PBMCs, taken before or after stereotactic body radiation therapy (not recorded which). These TCRs come from a donor older than 45 with non-small cell lung cancer.

This clonotype was detected only a few times. The chain joins TRBV29-1 to TRBJ2-5, with TRBD1 identical over 7 bases. V lost 5 bases to trimming and J lost 5 bases; unmatched junction nucleotides: 8. Germline V gene lookup returns CDR1 SQVTM and CDR2 ANQGSEA. CDR3 length: 13 amino acids. The CDR3 protein is CSVFLDRRETQYF. DNA for the CDR3: TGCAGCGTTTTTCTGGACAGGAGGGAGACCCAGTACTTC.

Of note for this clonotype: Germline and junction disagree at one end, which may indicate a read error. The chain couples TRBV6-9 to TRBJ1-6; D is undetermined. The CDR3 has 15 residues. From germline, CDR1 is MNHGY and CDR2 SVAAGI. In DNA form, the CDR3 reads TGTGCCAGCAGTTACTCTGGCCCTACCGATTCACCCATCCACTTT. It yields the protein CASSYSGPTDSPIHF.

This clonotype was seen at least ten times. The chain links TRBV7-2 to TRBJ2-7; 9 bases are shared with TRBD2. Germline CDR1 SGHTA, CDR2 FQGNSA. The CDR3 has 14 residues. The junction had 8 bases not matched to a gene; V was cut back by 5 bases and J by 6 bases. Here the CDR3 reads CASSQGPAGGEQYF. CDR3 in DNA: TGTGCCAGCAGCCAAGGACCAGCGGGGGGCGAGCAGTACTTC.

The chain combines TRBV27 with TRBJ2-7, with D perhaps assigned TRBD1 or TRBD2 (5 bases each). Germline CDR1 is MNHEY and CDR2 is SMNVEV (reference sequence). Trimming stripped 5 bases from V and 2 bases from J, with 16 bases between. The CDR3 has 15 amino acids. CDR3 protein: CASSPRTSSPYEQYF. CDR3 in DNA: TGTGCCAGCAGTCCCCGGACATCTAGCCCCTACGAGCAGTACTTC.

This clonotype has only a few counts. Since a much larger clone is just one base distant, this may be a read error. The V call is TRBV20-1, the J call TRBJ2-7; TRBD2 aligns across 12 bases. The V segment lost 0 bases and the J segment 8 bases; nucleotides outside the gene matches: 14. Germline V gives CDR1 DFQATT, CDR2 SNEGSKA (reference sequence). The CDR3 has 17 amino acids. CDR3: CSARDRPSGGAAYKQYF. The CDR3 region has the DNA TGCAGTGCTAGAGATCGGCCTAGCGGGGGGGCGGCGTACAAGCAGTACTTC.

Of note for this clonotype: A far more abundant clone sits one base away, making this likely a read error. This rearrangement joins TRBV6-2 or TRBV6-3 to TRBJ1-2, with D possibly being TRBD1 (6 bases). This CDR3 region has 14 residues. V was clipped by 4 bases and J by 10 bases, with 19 bases between them. Germline lookup yields CDR1 MNHEY and CDR2 SVGEGT. The CDR3 DNA follows: TGTGCCAGCAGTTTTACCTCGGCCTCAGGGGTCTACACCTTC. It is translated as CASSFTSASGVYTF.

V is TRBV7-2 and J is TRBJ2-6; TRBD1 matches at 7 bases. From germline, CDR1 is SGHTA and CDR2 FQGNSA. Losses at the gene ends were 5 bases for V and 4 bases for J; bases not matched to a gene: 26. The CDR3 runs 22 residues. In nucleotides, the CDR3 is TGTGCCAGCAGCCCAAAACCCCACTGGGACAGCTTAGAACTGGGAGGGGCCAACGTCCTGACTTTC. As protein: CASSPKPHWDSLELGGANVLTF.

Concerning this clonotype itself: A far more abundant clone sits one base away, making this likely a read error. This chain connects TRBV6-4 to TRBJ1-5, with D unresolved. V lost 7 bases, J lost 7 bases, and 20 bases lay in between. The CDR3 is 15 residues long. Germline V gene data show CDR1 as MRHNA and CDR2 as SNTAGT. The CDR3 coding sequence is TGTGCCAGCAACCTTCTTGGGTCGTCGAGCCAGCCCCAGCATTTT. Its protein product is CASNLLGSSSQPQHF.

Note on this clonotype: Relative to the germline gene, one junction end is altered; a read error may explain this. This rearrangement joins TRBV6-2 or TRBV6-3 to TRBJ1-2; possibly TRBD1 for D (6 bases). CDR1 and CDR2 from the germline V gene are MNHEY and SVGEGT. The CDR3 sequence is 13 residues long. CDR3 in amino acids: CASSYSGRGDYTF. The CDR3 bases are TGTGCCAGCAGTTACTCTGGCAGGGGTGACTACACGTTC.

In its sample, this clonotype was seen many times. V gene TRBV6-9 combines with J gene TRBJ1-5, with D perhaps matching TRBD1 (5 bases). The germline V gene encodes CDR1 MNHGY and CDR2 SVAAGI. This CDR3 comprises 16 residues. V dropped 4 bases and J dropped 6 bases, with 19 bases sitting between them. Here the CDR3 DNA reads TGTGCCAGCAGTTCGGAGGGGTACCGAGGCACTCAGCCCCAGCATTTT. Amino acids: CASSSEGYRGTQPQHF.

On this clonotype: This likely comes from a read error, as the CDR3 has no conserved phenylalanine or tryptophan at its end. The DNA is left out, because the CDR3 cannot be placed on it with certainty; the CDR3 is given as TCRdb lists it. J is TRBJ2-5 and V is TRBV6-2 or TRBV6-3; the DNA was not compared with TRBD1, the D call given in the table. The CDR3 has 17 residues if both end residues are counted. Germline CDR1 MNHEY, CDR2 SVGEGT. The CDR3 loop is CASSYYPGQGDQETRYL.

This clonotype appeared many times. The gene calls are TRBV3-1 and TRBJ2-5; 8 bases fit TRBD2. The CDR3 extends over 17 amino acids. Germline V gene data show CDR1 as LGHDT and CDR2 as YNNKEL (reference sequence). V lost 3 bases to trimming and J lost 0 bases; unmatched junction nucleotides: 9. CDR3 region: CASSHYSGGPYQETQYF. In nucleotides, the CDR3 is TGTGCCAGCAGCCATTACAGCGGGGGCCCGTACCAAGAGACCCAGTACTTC.